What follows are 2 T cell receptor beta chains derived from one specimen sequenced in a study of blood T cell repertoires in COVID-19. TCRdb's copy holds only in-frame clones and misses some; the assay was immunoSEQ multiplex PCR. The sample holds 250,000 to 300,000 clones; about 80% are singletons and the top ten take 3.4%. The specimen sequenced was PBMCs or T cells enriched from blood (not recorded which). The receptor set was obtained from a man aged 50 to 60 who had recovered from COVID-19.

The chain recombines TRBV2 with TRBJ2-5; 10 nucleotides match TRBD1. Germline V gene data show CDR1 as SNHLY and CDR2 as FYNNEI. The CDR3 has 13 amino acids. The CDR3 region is CASGQGIVETQYF. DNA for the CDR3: TGTGCTTCGGGACAGGGGATCGTGGAGACCCAGTACTTC.

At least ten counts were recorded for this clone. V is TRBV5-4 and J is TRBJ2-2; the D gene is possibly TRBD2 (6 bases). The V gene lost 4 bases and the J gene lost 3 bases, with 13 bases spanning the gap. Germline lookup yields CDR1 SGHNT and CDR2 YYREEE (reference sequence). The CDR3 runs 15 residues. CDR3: CASSRSGGDTGELFF. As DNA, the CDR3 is TGTGCCAGCAGCCGTAGCGGTGGCGACACCGGGGAGCTGTTTTTT. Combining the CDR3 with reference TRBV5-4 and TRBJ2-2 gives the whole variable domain ETGVTQSPTHLIKTRGQQVTLRCSSQSGHNTVSWYQQALGQGPQFIFQYYREEENGRGNFPPRFSGLQFPNYSSELNVNALELDDSALYLCASSRSGGDTGELFFGEGSRLTVL.